This passage covers 13 T cell receptor beta chains from one sample sequenced in a study of cytomegalovirus exposure and HLA in healthy donors. PCR involved 60 Vbeta and 13 Jbeta primers. Clones were read by immunoSEQ multiplex PCR, and TCRdb kept only the in-frame ones, dropping some. The repertoire holds approximately 140,000 clones, around three quarters seen once, with 2.6% in the top ten. The sequenced material came from PBMCs. These receptors were collected from a woman aged 60-75 years in good health and CMV-seropositive.

The V gene is TRBV5-4, the J gene TRBJ2-7, with D perhaps TRBD2 (6 bases). Looked up from germline, CDR1 is SGHNT and CDR2 is YYREEE (reference sequence). This CDR3 has 15 amino acids. Deletions cut 4 bases from V and 2 bases from J, with 16 bases between. CDR3 in amino acids: CASSLAGPVTYEQYF. CDR3 nucleotides: TGTGCCAGCAGCCTCGCGGGGCCCGTAACCTACGAGCAGTACTTC.

The rearrangement joins TRBV6-1 to TRBJ2-5; maybe TRBD1 (7 bases). Germline V gene sequence: CDR1 MNHNS, CDR2 SASEGT. The CDR3 sequence is 14 residues long. V was shortened by 6 bases and J by 3 bases, with 14 bases between the two germline ends. The CDR3 region has the DNA TGTGCCAGCAGGCAACAGGGGACTGAAGAGACCCAGTACTTC. Its translation is CASRQQGTEETQYF.

This chain joins TRBV9 and TRBJ2-1, with TRBD2 as a possible D gene (7 bases). Germline loops: CDR1 SGDLS, CDR2 YYNGEE. The CDR3 has 15 residues. V lost 4 bases to trimming and J lost 9 bases, with 20 bases between them. CDR3 in DNA: TGTGCCAGCAGCCCCGGGGGCACTAGCGCCAGTGAGCAGTTCTTC. It specifies CASSPGGTSASEQFF.

The V gene is TRBV6-1, the J gene TRBJ2-6; no clear D. V was pared by 7 bases and J by 1 base, with 11 bases between. CDR1 and CDR2 (germline): MNHNS, SASEGT. This CDR3 spans 15 amino acids. The CDR3 spells CASTPLASGANVLTF. As DNA, the CDR3 is TGTGCCAGCACTCCCCTGGCTTCTGGGGCCAACGTCCTGACTTTC.

This clone was seen only a few times. DNA for the CDR3: TGCGCCAGCAGTCGGACAGGGGGCAACACCTACGAGCAGTACTTC. Amino acids: CASSRTGGNTYEQYF. J is TRBJ2-7 and V is TRBV5-1, with TRBD1 matching 11 bases. Germline loops: CDR1 SGHRS, CDR2 YFSETQ. The CDR3 has 15 amino acids. V lost 5 bases to trimming and J lost 2 bases; unmatched junction nucleotides: 6. Using reference TRBV5-1 and TRBJ2-7 for the parts outside the CDR3, the full variable domain is KAGVTQTPRYLIKTRGQQVTLSCSPISGHRSVSWYQQTPGQGLQFLFEYFSETQRNKGNFPGRFSGRQFSNSRSEMNVSTLELGDSALYLCASSRTGGNTYEQYFGPGTRLTVT.

The genes are TRBV6-6 and TRBJ2-3; D remains ambiguous. V lost 0 bases and J 6 bases, leaving 7 bases between the germline ends. The CDR3 covers 13 residues. CDR1 and CDR2 from the germline V gene are MNHNY and SVGAGI (reference sequence). The CDR3 loop reads CASSYSTRDTQYF. The CDR3 region has the DNA TGTGCCAGCAGTTACTCCACGCGGGATACGCAGTATTTT.

The J gene is TRBJ1-2, the V gene TRBV6-6; possible D gene TRBD1, 6 bases. The CDR3 extends over 14 amino acids. The germline V and J ends were trimmed by 6 bases and 3 bases, with 14 bases remaining between them. The V gene's germline CDR1 is MNHNY and CDR2 SVGAGI (reference sequence). The CDR3 nucleotides are TGTGCCAGCAGGCCCAACAGGGAGCACTATGGCTACACCTTC. Translating gives CASRPNREHYGYTF.

The chain joins TRBV12-5 to TRBJ2-5; D is undetermined. The CDR3 consists of 16 residues. Trimming cost V 3 bases and J 5 bases, with 19 bases left between them. Per the germline V gene, CDR1 is LGHNT and CDR2 is FRNRAP. This chain's CDR3 is CASGFSPAAYPETQYF. The DNA of the CDR3 is TGTGCTAGTGGTTTCTCTCCGGCGGCCTACCCTGAGACCCAGTACTTC.

There are a few counts of this clone. The gene calls are TRBV6-5 and TRBJ1-1, with D possibly being TRBD1 (5 bases). The CDR3 covers 12 residues. Trimming pared 5 bases from V and 5 bases from J, leaving 9 bases between. The V gene's germline CDR1 is MNHEY and CDR2 SVGAGI. The CDR3 nucleotides read TGTGCCAGCAGTACGGGGGTAACTGAAGCTTTCTTT. It is translated as CASSTGVTEAFF.

J is TRBJ2-7 and V is TRBV5-4, with D possibly being TRBD1 (6 bases). Germline V gene lookup returns CDR1 SGHNT and CDR2 YYREEE (reference sequence). CDR3 length: 14 amino acids. Between the trimmed V and J ends, which lost 4 bases and 2 bases, there was a span of 13 bases. The CDR3 loop is CASSPGQLTYEQYF. DNA of the CDR3: TGTGCCAGCAGCCCCGGACAGCTGACCTACGAGCAGTACTTC.

The chain links TRBV6-1 to TRBJ2-5; 12 bases align to TRBD1. J lost 5 bases, V lost 11 bases, and 12 bases had no gene match. The CDR3 totals 15 residues. The V gene's germline CDR1 is MNHNS and CDR2 SASEGT. CDR3: CAGDPGTGGVETQYF. The CDR3 region has the DNA TGTGCCGGCGATCCCGGGACAGGGGGCGTGGAGACCCAGTACTTC.

The J gene is TRBJ1-1, the V gene TRBV6-6; D perhaps matches TRBD1 (5 bases). Germline V gene data show CDR1 as MNHNY and CDR2 as SVGAGI (reference sequence). The CDR3 loop spans 13 amino acids. The V end was cut by 2 bases, the J end by 13 bases, with 17 bases between. The CDR3 bases are TGTGCCAGCAGTTACCGGGACCCCGGGGGAGGTTTCTTT. It is translated as CASSYRDPGGGFF.

This chain joins TRBV14 and TRBJ2-1, with 10 bases fitting TRBD2. V was pared by 2 bases and J by 8 bases, with 6 bases of the junction left unmatched. This CDR3 spans 15 amino acids. Per the germline V gene, CDR1 is SGHDN and CDR2 is FVKESK. CDR3 coding DNA: TGTGCCAGCAGCCAATTGCTAGCGGGGGTCTATGAGCAGTTCTTC. Its protein product is CASSQLLAGVYEQFF.